Sequencing of this T cell receptor beta chain was carried out in a study of regulatory T cells in long-lasting Graves disease. Study outcomes and limitations: The study found lower TCR diversity in persistent Graves' patients than in newly diagnosed ones.

Construction of TCR beta libraries relied on iRepertoire HTBI primers and on Arm-PCR targeting CDR3 regions. Per the authors' pipeline: Analysis of the samples identified roughly 62 TRBV and over 13 TRBJ segments. Using its own MiXCR run on the multiplex PCR reads, TCRdb lists one record per CDR3 protein. The V and J calls were not made by the authors but by TCRdb's processing. The sample lists some 420,000 distinct CDR3 sequences; about 22% were seen once. Time point specified: persistent/refractory GD, antithyroid drugs over 5 years with positive TRAb. With RNA extracted from PBMCs as input, the TCR library was made. About this clonotype: Its antigen is unidentified.

The receptor's source is a female donor with Graves disease. Sequenced material: peripheral blood mononuclear cells (PBMCs), taken when the disease was refractory, from a patient treated with antithyroid drugs.

The CDR3: CASSPSPQGVYEQYF. The CDR3 DNA is TGTGCCAGCAGCCCCTCTCCCCAGGGGGTTTACGAGCAGTACTTC. This rearrangement joins TRBV11-2 to TRBJ2-7; 7 nucleotides align to TRBD1. The CDR3 has 15 amino acids. J was trimmed by 4 bases and V by 5 bases; bases with no gene match: 11. In germline, CDR1 is SGHAT, CDR2 FQNNGV.